Listed below are T cell receptor beta chains from one sample, sequenced in a study of T-cell reconstitution after alpha-beta-depleted transplantation in children. TCRdb analysed the PCR reads with MiXCR anew, one entry per CDR3 protein. This table has over 120,000 distinct CDR3 sequences, more than 8% appearing once. The sample in question was PBMCs, mostly from graft donor cells, obtained 180 days after TCRalphabeta/CD19-depleted stem cell transplant. These receptors were obtained from a female patient younger than 10 who had a stem cell transplant for congenital amegakaryocytic thrombocytopenia, so the T cells may come from the graft donor. Both conserved end residues are part of each CDR3. Each record gives: V gene, J gene, D gene, clone size, CDR3 protein, CDR3 DNA. D genes are given only for firm matches. Size values are once, few and many counts, or a class for expanded clones, and some rows have none.

TRBV6-5	TRBJ1-1	NA	many	CASSYSGRDTEAFF	TGTGCCAGCTCCTACTCGGGCAGAGACACTGAAGCTTTCTTT
TRBV6-2/TRBV6-3	TRBJ1-1	NA	many	CASSYPPADNPEAFF	TGTGCCAGCAGTTACCCACCTGCGGATAACCCTGAAGCTTTCTTT
TRBV11-2	TRBJ2-3	NA	NA	CASSSTRVADTQYF	TGTGCCAGCAGCTCCACAAGAGTAGCAGATACGCAGTATTTT
TRBV6-5	TRBJ1-4	TRBD1	few	CASSYTAPGQGNEKLFF	TGTGCCAGCAGTTACACGGCTCCGGGACAGGGGAATGAAAAACTGTTTTTT
TRBV7-2	TRBJ2-1	TRBD2	many	CASSPGGFGTSGPNPLF	TGTGCCAGCAGCCCGGGGGGCTTCGGGACTAGCGGACCAAATCCCCTCTTC
TRBV28	TRBJ2-5	TRBD1	many	CASSLSPDREIRETQYF	TGTGCCAGCAGTTTAAGTCCGGACAGGGAAATTCGGGAGACCCAGTACTTC
TRBV12-3/TRBV12-4	TRBJ2-5	TRBD1	many	CASSYDRGGRGAQYF	TGTGCCAGCAGTTACGACAGGGGGGGACGGGGGGCCCAGTACTTC
TRBV12-3/TRBV12-4	TRBJ2-2	TRBD2	few	CASSLGYGGRAYAGELFF	TGTGCCAGCAGTTTAGGATATGGCGGGAGGGCCTACGCCGGGGAGCTGTTTTTT
TRBV11-2	TRBJ2-1	NA	many	CASSLDRGLGHEQFF	TGTGCCAGCAGCTTAGATCGAGGCTTGGGGCATGAGCAGTTCTTC
TRBV7-8	TRBJ2-3	NA	NA	CASTLVKGTYYTDTQYF	TGTGCCAGCACCCTGGTAAAGGGGACATACTACACAGATACGCAGTATTTT
TRBV7-3	TRBJ2-5	NA	many	CASSLLTGETQYF	TGTGCCAGCAGCCTTCTGACAGGAGAGACCCAGTACTTC
TRBV9	TRBJ1-1	NA	many	CASSVGGARTEAFF	TGTGCCAGCAGCGTCGGAGGGGCGCGGACTGAAGCTTTCTTT
TRBV5-1	TRBJ1-6	NA	many	CASSPGVLGRANSPLHF	TGCGCCAGCAGCCCGGGGGTGCTGGGCAGGGCTAATTCACCCCTCCACTTT
TRBV12-3/TRBV12-4	TRBJ2-7	TRBD2	few	CASSSSGSPNEQYF	TGTGCCAGCAGTTCTAGCGGGAGTCCCAACGAGCAGTACTTC
TRBV6-1	TRBJ1-2	TRBD1	many	CASSGNRGYGYTF	TGTGCCAGCAGTGGGAACAGGGGCTATGGCTACACCTTC
TRBV12-3/TRBV12-4	TRBJ1-1	TRBD1	many	CASTLFQGAEAFF	TGTGCCAGCACCCTCTTTCAGGGGGCTGAAGCTTTCTTT
TRBV29-1	TRBJ2-1	TRBD1	many	CSETGQGIYNEQFF	TGCAGCGAGACGGGACAGGGGATCTACAATGAGCAGTTCTTC
TRBV5-1	TRBJ2-2	NA	many	CASSLSVAVNTGELFF	TGCGCCAGCAGCTTGTCGGTAGCGGTGAACACCGGGGAGCTGTTTTTT
TRBV7-9	TRBJ2-7	NA	NA	CASSTSTSYEQYF	TGTGCCAGCAGCACGTCGACTAGCTACGAGCAGTACTTC
TRBV5-1	TRBJ2-7	NA	many	CASSLGPRSYEQYF	TGCGCCAGCAGCTTGGGACCGCGATCCTACGAGCAGTACTTC
TRBV7-9	TRBJ2-1	NA	many	CASSTAGSDEQFF	TGTGCCAGCAGTACCGCGGGGTCAGATGAGCAGTTCTTC
TRBV5-1	TRBJ2-1	NA	many	CASSLRQNVEQFF	TGCGCCAGCAGCCTCCGACAGAACGTTGAGCAGTTCTTC
TRBV20-1	TRBJ1-2	TRBD1	many	CSATYDSTGRSGYTF	TGCAGTGCTACTTACGACTCGACAGGGCGGAGTGGCTACACCTTC
TRBV5-1	TRBJ2-3	NA	many	CASSFQGGQDTQYF	TGCGCCAGCAGCTTCCAAGGGGGTCAAGATACGCAGTATTTT
TRBV20-1	TRBJ1-2	TRBD1	NA	CSADQDRGHGYTF	TGCAGTGCTGACCAGGACAGGGGCCATGGCTACACCTTC
TRBV12-3/TRBV12-4	TRBJ2-7	NA	once	CASSPLRHGGSSYEQYF	TGTGCCAGCAGTCCCCTCCGACATGGGGGAAGCTCCTACGAGCAGTACTTC
TRBV3-1	TRBJ2-4	NA	NA	CASSTPGTEKNIQYF	TGTGCCAGCAGCACCCCCGGGACGGAAAAAAACATTCAGTACTTC
TRBV14	TRBJ2-7	NA	NA	CASSTQTAYEQYF	TGTGCCAGCAGCACACAGACAGCCTACGAGCAGTACTTC
TRBV20-1	TRBJ2-7	NA	many	CSARDIGYEQYF	TGCAGTGCTAGAGATATCGGATACGAGCAGTACTTC
TRBV20-1	TRBJ2-1	TRBD2	many	CSATRGGPYNEQFF	TGCAGTGCAACACGGGGGGGCCCATACAATGAGCAGTTCTTC
TRBV18	TRBJ1-1	NA	NA	CASSPSVLNTEAFF	TGTGCCAGCTCGCCCAGTGTGCTGAACACTGAAGCTTTCTTT
TRBV20-1	TRBJ2-7	TRBD1	many	CSALPGQGFYEQYF	TGCAGTGCGCTCCCGGGACAGGGATTCTACGAGCAGTACTTC
TRBV2	TRBJ2-3	TRBD1	NA	CASSSDRGADTQYF	TGTGCCAGCAGTAGTGACAGGGGTGCAGATACGCAGTATTTT
TRBV29-1	TRBJ1-1	NA	many	CSVVRANTEAFF	TGCAGCGTTGTTAGGGCGAACACTGAAGCTTTCTTT
TRBV28	TRBJ2-7	TRBD2	many	CAGGGVQPREQYF	TGTGCCGGCGGGGGGGTACAGCCCCGCGAGCAGTACTTC
TRBV7-2	TRBJ2-7	NA	few	CASSSLSKGGREQYF	TGTGCCAGCAGCTCCCTTTCGAAAGGAGGGCGCGAGCAGTACTTC
TRBV12-3/TRBV12-4	TRBJ2-1	NA	many	CASSLDRWGINEQFF	TGTGCCAGCAGTTTAGACAGGTGGGGAATCAATGAGCAGTTCTTC
TRBV11-2	TRBJ1-1	NA	few	CASSLAGRRTEAFF	TGTGCCAGCAGCTTAGCGGGGCGGCGCACTGAAGCTTTCTTT
TRBV29-1	TRBJ1-1	NA	many	CSVLDPVNTEAFF	TGCAGCGTCCTAGATCCCGTGAACACTGAAGCTTTCTTT
TRBV20-1	TRBJ2-2	NA	few	CSARGPVAGADGELFF	TGCAGTGCTAGAGGTCCGGTGGCGGGGGCTGACGGGGAGCTGTTTTTT
TRBV25-1	TRBJ2-1	TRBD2	NA	CASSERGERWRGAYNEQFF	TGTGCCAGCAGTGAACGGGGTGAACGTTGGCGGGGGGCGTACAATGAGCAGTTCTTC
TRBV3-1	TRBJ2-1	NA	many	CASSHLYNEQFF	TGTGCCAGCAGCCATCTTTACAATGAGCAGTTCTTC
TRBV12-3/TRBV12-4	TRBJ2-1	NA	many	CASSHGTSYNEQFF	TGTGCCAGCAGTCACGGGACATCGTACAATGAGCAGTTCTTC
TRBV4-1	TRBJ1-1	TRBD1	many	CASSHLFRGYTEAFF	TGCGCCAGCAGCCATTTGTTCAGGGGGTACACTGAAGCTTTCTTT
TRBV7-8	TRBJ1-2	TRBD1	NA	CASSKQGTSYGYTF	TGTGCCAGCAGCAAACAGGGGACCAGCTATGGCTACACCTTC
TRBV2	TRBJ1-2	NA	NA	CTISVGGGYTF	TGTACCATCAGTGTCGGAGGAGGCTACACCTTC
TRBV2	TRBJ2-5	TRBD2	NA	CASSLRLAGGLETQYF	TGTGCCAGCAGTTTGAGACTAGCGGGGGGGCTGGAGACCCAGTACTTC
TRBV7-6	TRBJ1-4	NA	NA	CASSKRTASGEKLFF	TGTGCCAGCAGCAAACGGACAGCTTCGGGTGAAAAACTGTTTTTT
TRBV20-1	TRBJ2-7	TRBD1	many	CSARTGGIYYEQYF	TGCAGTGCTCGGACAGGGGGCATCTACTACGAGCAGTACTTC
TRBV5-6	TRBJ2-7	TRBD1	NA	CASSFRDRVFQQYF	TGTGCCAGCAGCTTCCGGGACAGAGTTTTTCAGCAGTACTTC
TRBV12-3/TRBV12-4	TRBJ2-1	NA	many	CASSPGAGENPPFF	TGTGCCAGCAGTCCGGGGGCGGGAGAAAACCCCCCGTTCTTC